The 6 T cell receptor beta chains reported below all come from one sample, sequenced in a study of primary melanoma T cells and metastatic recurrence. TCRdb's copy holds only in-frame clones and misses some; the assay was immunoSEQ multiplex PCR. This table holds around 1,500 clones, 77% found once. Sequencing was done on a sample of melanoma tumor tissue. The receptors derive from a human donor with melanoma.

The chain combines TRBV28 with TRBJ2-1; D is tentatively TRBD1 or TRBD2 (6 bases each). This CDR3 has 16 amino acids. CDR1 MDHEN and CDR2 SYDVKM come from the germline V gene. Trimming stripped 5 bases from V and 0 bases from J, with 14 bases between. CDR3 coding DNA: TGTGCCAGCAGTGTGGAGGGGGATAGCTCCTACAATGAGCAGTTCTTC. It specifies CASSVEGDSSYNEQFF.

The V gene is TRBV11-3, the J gene TRBJ2-1, with no clear D. The CDR3 extends over 15 amino acids. From germline, CDR1 is SGHNT and CDR2 YENEEA. V lost 3 bases to trimming and J lost 0 bases, with 9 bases between them. DNA for the CDR3: TGTGCCAGCAGCTTCGATCACAGCTCCTACAATGAGCAGTTCTTC. Amino acid sequence: CASSFDHSSYNEQFF.

In nucleotides, the CDR3 is TGTGCCAGTAGGATTACAGGGGTCGGTGAAAAACTGTTTTTT. It encodes CASRITGVGEKLFF. The chain is built from TRBV19 and TRBJ1-4; 7 bases fit TRBD1. The CDR3 extends over 14 amino acids. Trimming removed 6 bases from V and 7 bases from J; junction bases left unmatched: 8. Per germline, CDR1 LNHDA and CDR2 SQIVND (reference sequence).

V usage is TRBV6-8 and J usage is TRBJ2-1; TRBD2 matches at 10 bases. V shed 4 bases and J 7 bases; nucleotides not matched to a gene: 7. Per germline, CDR1 MNHGY and CDR2 SAAAGT. There are 15 residues in the CDR3. Here the CDR3 reads CASSSPASGSNEQFF. The CDR3 DNA reads as TGTGCCAGCAGTTCCCCTGCTAGCGGGAGTAATGAGCAGTTCTTC.

The rearrangement uses TRBV11-3 and TRBJ2-7; 12 bases are shared with TRBD2. The CDR3 spans 17 residues. V was pared by 3 bases and J by 4 bases, with 10 bases of the junction left unmatched. Germline assignment: CDR1 SGHNT and CDR2 YENEEA. In DNA form, the CDR3 reads TGTGCCAGCAGCTTCTTAGCGACTAGCGGGAGTCAATACGAGCAGTACTTC. It translates to CASSFLATSGSQYEQYF. Looking up the rest from reference TRBV11-3 and TRBJ2-7 gives the full variable domain: EAGVVQSPRYKIIEKKQPVAFWCNPISGHNTLYWYLQNLGQGPELLIRYENEEAVDDSQLPKDRFSAERLKGVDSTLKIQPAELGDSAVYLCASSFLATSGSQYEQYFGPGTRLTVT.

This sequence joins TRBV12-5 and TRBJ1-2; the D is unclear. Germline loops: CDR1 LGHNT, CDR2 FRNRAP. Trimming stripped 1 base from V and 8 bases from J, with 5 bases between. The CDR3 is 11 residues long. CDR3 bases: TGTGCTAGTGGTTTGGGGAGAGGCTACACCTTC. Translation: CASGLGRGYTF.